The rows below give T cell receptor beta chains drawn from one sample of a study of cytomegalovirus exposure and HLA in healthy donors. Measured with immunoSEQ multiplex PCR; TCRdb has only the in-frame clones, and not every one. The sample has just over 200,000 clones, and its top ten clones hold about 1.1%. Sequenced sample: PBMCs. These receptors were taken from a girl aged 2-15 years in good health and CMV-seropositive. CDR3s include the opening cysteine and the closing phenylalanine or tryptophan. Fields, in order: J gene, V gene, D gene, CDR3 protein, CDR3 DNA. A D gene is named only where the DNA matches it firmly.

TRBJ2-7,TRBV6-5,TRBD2,CASSSLKAGGSYEQYF,TGTGCCAGCAGTTCCCTCAAAGCGGGAGGGAGCTACGAGCAGTACTTC
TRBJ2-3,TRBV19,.,CASSINSGSDTQYF,TGTGCCAGTAGTATAAACTCGGGGTCAGATACGCAGTATTTT
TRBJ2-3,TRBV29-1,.,CSVDGGSTDTQYF,TGCAGCGTTGACGGGGGATCGACAGATACGCAGTATTTT
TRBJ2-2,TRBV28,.,CASRGSASNTGELFF,TGTGCCAGCAGGGGCAGTGCCTCGAACACCGGGGAGCTGTTTTTT
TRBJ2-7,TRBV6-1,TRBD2,CASSEPRSTSGVGYEQYF,TGTGCCAGCAGTGAACCCCGATCGACTAGCGGGGTGGGCTACGAGCAGTACTTC
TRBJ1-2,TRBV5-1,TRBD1,CASSYGQGTLNYGYTF,TGCGCCAGCAGTTACGGACAGGGGACGTTGAACTATGGCTACACCTTC
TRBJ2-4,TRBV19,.,CASEKPPIQYF,TGTGCCAGCGAAAAGCCCCCCATTCAGTACTTC
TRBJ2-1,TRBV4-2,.,CASSQVGNQGLYNEQFF,TGTGCCAGCAGCCAAGTTGGGAACCAGGGACTTTACAATGAGCAGTTCTTC
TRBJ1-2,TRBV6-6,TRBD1,CASSGQGFGNYGYTF,TGTGCCAGCAGCGGACAGGGGTTTGGTAACTATGGCTACACCTTC
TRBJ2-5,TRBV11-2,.,CASSLDHVKGLAETQYF,TGTGCCAGCAGCTTAGATCATGTTAAGGGGTTAGCAGAGACCCAGTACTTC
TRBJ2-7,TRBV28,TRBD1,CASTSDREVPYEQYF,TGTGCCAGCACCAGTGACAGGGAAGTACCCTACGAGCAGTACTTC
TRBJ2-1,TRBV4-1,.,CASSWRVEHNEQFF,TGCGCCAGCAGCTGGCGGGTGGAACACAATGAGCAGTTCTTC
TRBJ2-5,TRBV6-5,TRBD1,CASSYTQDRVSQYF,TGTGCCAGCAGTTACACTCAGGACAGGGTGAGCCAGTACTTC
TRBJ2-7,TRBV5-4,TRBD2,CASSLRLSGTPLDEQYF,TGTGCCAGCAGCTTACGACTGAGCGGGACCCCCCTAGACGAGCAGTACTTC
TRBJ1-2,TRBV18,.,CASSPPMGPGHTF,TGTGCCAGCTCACCACCGATGGGGCCCGGCCACACCTTC
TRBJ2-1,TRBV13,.,CASSLGRQNSYNEQFF,TGTGCCAGCAGCTTAGGACGCCAGAACTCCTACAATGAGCAGTTCTTC
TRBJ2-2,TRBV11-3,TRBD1,CASSLVLTGTGNTGELFF,TGTGCCAGCAGCTTAGTCCTTACCGGGACAGGGAATACCGGGGAGCTGTTTTTT
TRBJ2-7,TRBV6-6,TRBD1,CASRETGGSYEQYF,TGTGCCAGCAGAGAGACAGGGGGCTCCTACGAGCAGTACTTC
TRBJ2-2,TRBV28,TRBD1,CASGQGASGELFF,TGTGCCAGCGGACAGGGGGCAAGCGGGGAGCTGTTTTTT
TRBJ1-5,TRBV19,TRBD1,CASRTGVSNQPQHF,TGTGCCAGCCGGACAGGGGTTAGCAATCAGCCCCAGCATTTT
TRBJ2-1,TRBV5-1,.,CASSLDNFNEQFF,TGCGCCAGCAGCTTGGATAACTTCAATGAGCAGTTCTTC
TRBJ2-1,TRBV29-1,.,CSVVRDEQFF,TGCAGCGTTGTCCGGGATGAGCAGTTCTTC
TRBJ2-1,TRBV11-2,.,CASSFGQGQYNEQFF,TGTGCCAGCAGCTTCGGTCAGGGACAATACAATGAGCAGTTCTTC
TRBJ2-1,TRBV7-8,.,CASSLTAYNEQFF,TGTGCCAGCAGCTTAACAGCCTACAATGAGCAGTTCTTC
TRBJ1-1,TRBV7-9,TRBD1,CASSPALGTGLVDTEAFF,TGTGCCAGCTCTCCCGCGCTCGGGACAGGGCTCGTTGACACTGAAGCTTTCTTT
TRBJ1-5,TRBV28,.,CASSLNGPDNQPQHF,TGTGCCAGCAGTTTAAATGGGCCAGATAATCAGCCCCAGCATTTT
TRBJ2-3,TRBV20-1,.,CSELEGYTQYF,TGCAGTGAACTAGAAGGGTATACGCAGTATTTT
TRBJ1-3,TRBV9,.,CASSAGLISGNTIYF,TGTGCCAGCAGCGCCGGACTGATCTCTGGAAACACCATATATTTT
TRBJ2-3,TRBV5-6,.,CASSLFFSGTDTQYF,TGTGCCAGCAGCTTGTTTTTTAGCGGCACAGATACGCAGTATTTT
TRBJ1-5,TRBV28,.,CATADRRNQPQHF,TGTGCCACCGCGGACAGACGCAATCAGCCCCAGCATTTT
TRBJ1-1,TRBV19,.,CASSIQGNTEAFF,TGTGCCAGTAGTATTCAGGGGAACACTGAAGCTTTCTTT
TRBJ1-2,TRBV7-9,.,CASSLKEGRRPGVSGYTF,TGTGCCAGCAGCTTAAAGGAGGGTCGACGCCCCGGGGTGAGTGGCTACACCTTC
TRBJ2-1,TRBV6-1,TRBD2,CASSERTRWEGEQFF,TGTGCCAGCAGTGAGAGGACTAGATGGGAGGGTGAGCAGTTCTTC
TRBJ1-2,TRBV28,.,CASSLIPLNYGYTF,TGTGCCAGCAGTTTAATTCCCCTTAACTATGGCTACACCTTC
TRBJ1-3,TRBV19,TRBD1,CASTRQGGSGNTIYF,TGTGCCAGTACCCGACAGGGAGGATCTGGAAACACCATATATTTT
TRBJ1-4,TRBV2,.,CASSEGGPTNEKLFF,TGTGCCAGCAGTGAAGGGGGCCCAACTAATGAAAAACTGTTTTTT
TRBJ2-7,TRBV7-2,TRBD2,CASSLTGGRYEQYF,TGTGCCAGCAGCTTAACGGGAGGGCGGTACGAGCAGTACTTC
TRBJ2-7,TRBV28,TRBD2,CATTSAYEQYF,TGTGCCACAACTAGCGCCTACGAGCAGTACTTC
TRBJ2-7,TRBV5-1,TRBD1,CASSLGQGAYEQYF,TGCGCCAGCAGCCTGGGACAGGGAGCCTACGAGCAGTACTTC